The 26 T cell receptor beta chains below were found in one sample sequenced in a study of regulatory T cells in long-lasting Graves disease (dated by TCRdb to the early 2020s). The receptor library was made with multiplex PCR. Sequencing took place on an Illumina HiSeq 4000. TCR beta libraries were built with iRepertoire HTBI primers and Arm-PCR amplification of CDR3 regions. TCRdb applied fastp at Q25 and MiXCR to the public reads, then kept only in-frame beta chains. Each entry merges the rows of one CDR3 protein and shows their most common DNA and genes. Present in this sample are about 430,000 distinct CDR3 sequences, roughly a fifth of which were seen just once. 13% to 15% of the sample is held by the ten biggest clonotypes. The time point label of this sample denotes: persistent/refractory GD, antithyroid drugs over 5 years with positive TRAb. For both TCR sequencing and RNA sequencing, RNA was extracted from PBMCs using TRIzol.

The sample in question was peripheral blood mononuclear cells (PBMCs), obtained when the disease was refractory, from a patient treated with antithyroid drugs. These receptors all come from a female donor with Graves disease.

This clonotype was picked up many times. The V call is TRBV2, the J call TRBJ2-1; D is possibly TRBD1 (6 bases). This CDR3 has 14 residues. Per germline, CDR1 SNHLY and CDR2 FYNNEI. V lost 7 bases, J lost 0 bases, and 10 bases lay in between. The chain's CDR3 is CASKGESSYNEQFF. DNA of the CDR3: TGTGCCAGCAAGGGGGAGAGCTCCTACAATGAGCAGTTCTTC. The full variable domain, its missing parts supplied by reference TRBV2 and TRBJ2-1, is EPEVTQTPSHQVTQMGQEVILRCVPISNHLYFYWYRQILGQKVEFLVSFYNNEISEKSEIFDDQFSVERPDGSNFTLKIRSTKLEDSAMYFCASKGESSYNEQFFGPGTRLTVL.

Remarks on this clonotype: One junction end disagrees with the germline gene, perhaps due to a read error. The chain is built from TRBV3-1 and TRBJ2-6; D is perhaps TRBD1 or TRBD2 (5 bases each). The CDR3 length is 15 residues. Germline CDR1 reads LGHDT; CDR2 reads YNNKEL (reference sequence). This CDR3 reads CASSRGSSGANVPTF. The CDR3 DNA sequence: TGTGCCAGCAGCCGGGGTTCGTCCGGGGCCAACGTCCCGACTTTC.

A single count supports this clonotype. An end of the junction differs from the germline gene, which may be a read error. The CDR3 is CASSLDSWNLYNERFF. CDR3 sequence (DNA): TGCGCCAGCAGCTTGGATTCTTGGAACCTTTACAATGAGCGGTTCTTC. The chain employs TRBV5-1 and TRBJ2-1; D is unresolved. The germline V gene encodes CDR1 SGHRS and CDR2 YFSETQ. The CDR3 totals 16 residues. The complete variable domain, with remaining parts taken from reference TRBV5-1 and TRBJ2-1, reads KAGVTQTPRYLIKTRGQQVTLSCSPISGHRSVSWYQQTPGQGLQFLFEYFSETQRNKGNFPGRFSGRQFSNSRSEMNVSTLELGDSALYLCASSLDSWNLYNERFFGPGTRLTVL.

There are many counts of this clonotype. The chain links TRBV28 to TRBJ2-7; a weak D match, TRBD2 (6 bases). Trimming cost V 11 bases and J 3 bases, with 17 bases left between them. CDR1 MDHEN and CDR2 SYDVKM come from the germline V gene. The CDR3 consists of 13 residues. The chain's CDR3 is CASSGLAVYEQYF. The CDR3 coding sequence is TGTGCCTCCTCCGGGTTAGCGGTCTACGAGCAGTACTTC.

The chain combines TRBV28 with TRBJ2-7, with no clear D. The CDR3 extends over 14 amino acids. Germline V gene lookup returns CDR1 MDHEN and CDR2 SYDVKM. Trimming pared 1 base from V and 3 bases from J, leaving 10 bases between. The CDR3 DNA reads as TGTGCCAGCAGTTTATACAGAGAAGGCTACGAGCAGTACTTC. Translating it yields CASSLYREGYEQYF.

This chain uses TRBV6-4 with TRBJ2-2; possible D gene TRBD1, 6 bases. Per the germline V gene, CDR1 is MRHNA and CDR2 is SNTAGT. With 5 bases removed from V and 0 bases from J, the gap between germline ends came to 16 bases. The CDR3 covers 17 residues. The CDR3 DNA sequence: TGTGCCAGCAGTTGCCCCCAACAGGGTCCGAACACCGGGGAGCTGTTTTTT. The encoded protein is CASSCPQQGPNTGELFF.

The table lists this clonotype with many counts. The J gene is TRBJ1-1, the V gene TRBV12-3 or TRBV12-4; 7 bases map to TRBD1. V shed 6 bases, J shed 8 bases, and the junction held 12 bases outside the gene matches. The CDR3 loop spans 14 amino acids. The CDR3 spells CASSARQGAGEAFF. Written as DNA, the CDR3 is TGTGCCAGCAGCGCACGACAGGGAGCAGGGGAAGCTTTCTTT.

The chain carries TRBV25-1 and TRBJ2-5; 12 bases map to TRBD2. Trimming took 3 bases from V and 5 from J; bases not matched to a gene: 10. From germline, CDR1 is MGHDK and CDR2 SYGVNS. This CDR3 is 17 amino acids long. The chain's CDR3 is CASSDASGRAYGETQYF. As DNA, the CDR3 is TGTGCCAGCAGTGACGCTAGCGGGAGGGCCTATGGGGAGACCCAGTACTTC. Full variable domain (rest looked up from reference TRBV25-1 and TRBJ2-5): EADIYQTPRYLVIGTGKKITLECSQTMGHDKMYWYQQDPGMELHLIHYSYGVNSTEKGDLSSESTVSRIRTEHFPLTLESARPSHTSQYLCASSDASGRAYGETQYFGPGTRLLVL.

This clonotype occurred a few times. The gene calls are TRBV19 and TRBJ2-5, with D tentatively TRBD1 (6 bases). The CDR3 has 15 amino acids. The germline V gene has CDR1 LNHDA and CDR2 SQIVND (reference sequence). Trimming removed 3 bases at V and 5 bases at J, with 16 bases between. The CDR3 sequence: CASSISDSPVETQYF. CDR3 nucleotide sequence: TGTGCCAGTAGTATCTCGGACAGTCCAGTCGAGACCCAGTACTTC.

This clonotype was observed a few times. This chain's CDR3 is CSARDPAGDRYGELFF. The CDR3 DNA follows: TGCAGTGCTAGAGATCCGGCGGGAGATCGTTACGGGGAGCTGTTTTTT. This chain joins TRBV20-1 and TRBJ2-2; 7 bases map to TRBD2. With V trimmed by 0 bases and J by 7 bases, 11 bases remained unmatched. Germline V gene sequence: CDR1 DFQATT, CDR2 SNEGSKA (reference sequence). The length of the CDR3 is 16 residues.

This clonotype occurred a few times. The V call is TRBV30, the J call TRBJ2-7; no definite D call. Trimming left V 0 bases short and J 2 bases short, with 8 bases between. CDR1 is GTSNPN, CDR2 SVGIG, per germline (reference sequence). This CDR3 region has 13 residues. DNA for the CDR3: TGTGCCTGGAGTGTAGGTGGGGCCTACGAGCAGTACTTC. Protein sequence: CAWSVGGAYEQYF. The complete variable domain, with remaining parts taken from reference TRBV30 and TRBJ2-7, reads SQTIHQWPATLVQPVGSPLSLECTVEGTSNPNLYWYRQAAGRGLQLLFYSVGIGQISSEVPQNLSASRPQDRQFILSSKKLLLSDSGFYLCAWSVGGAYEQYFGPGTRLTVT.

A remark on this clonotype: A read error may be the cause here, since a much bigger clone is one base away. The rearrangement uses TRBV28 and TRBJ2-3, with 7 bases that match TRBD2. CDR1 and CDR2 (germline): MDHEN, SYDVKM. V gave up 6 bases and J gave up 4 bases; unmatched junction bases: 1. The CDR3 consists of 12 residues. The CDR3 sequence: CASRTSADTQYF. In DNA form, the CDR3 reads TGTGCCAGCAGAACTAGCGCAGATACGCAGTATTTT.

This clonotype showed up just a few times. The chain combines TRBV5-6 with TRBJ2-5; 7 nucleotides agree with TRBD1. There are 16 residues in the CDR3. Germline CDR1 and CDR2: SGHDT and YYEEEE. Trimming took 0 bases from V and 3 from J; bases not matched to a gene: 8. CDR3: CASSLGLGTEEETQYF. In nucleotides, the CDR3 is TGTGCCAGCAGCTTGGGATTGGGGACAGAGGAAGAGACCCAGTACTTC.

V usage is TRBV12-3 or TRBV12-4 and J usage is TRBJ1-4; no definite D call. This CDR3 has 15 amino acids. V lost 6 bases to trimming and J lost 7 bases, with 18 bases between them. The CDR3 sequence is CASSELHPAPEKLFF. In DNA form, the CDR3 reads TGTGCCAGCAGCGAACTCCACCCGGCCCCTGAAAAACTGTTTTTT.

This rearrangement joins TRBV12-3 or TRBV12-4 to TRBJ2-1, with 7 positions matching TRBD1. After removal of 6 bases from V and 8 bases from J, the junction contained 7 bases not matched to a gene. This CDR3 has 13 amino acids. In DNA form, the CDR3 reads TGTGCCAGCAGCTTGACAGGGCGAGATGAGCAGTTCTTC. Amino acid sequence: CASSLTGRDEQFF.

This clonotype was observed many times. The V and J genes are TRBV28 and TRBJ1-2; 8 nucleotides agree with TRBD1. V trimming: 4 bases; J trimming: 4 bases; junction bases outside the gene matches: 8. In germline, CDR1 is MDHEN, CDR2 SYDVKM. This CDR3 spans 15 amino acids. The CDR3 protein is CASSSRQGSIYGYTF. The CDR3 coding sequence is TGTGCCAGCAGTTCCCGACAGGGGAGCATCTATGGCTACACCTTC.

To note about this clonotype: It may be a read error: a sequence one base away is much more abundant. The genes are TRBV20-1 and TRBJ1-1; the D is unclear. CDR3 size: 13 residues. From germline, CDR1 is DFQATT and CDR2 SNEGSKA (reference sequence). Written as DNA, the CDR3 is TGCAGTGCCCGCATCGACGGGAACACTGAAGTTTTCTTT. Amino acid sequence: CSARIDGNTEVFF.

V is TRBV9 and J is TRBJ2-3; 13 bases are a match to TRBD2. V was clipped by 4 bases and J by 4 bases; unmatched bases: 3. Germline CDR1 SGDLS, CDR2 YYNGEE. This CDR3 region has 15 residues. The CDR3 coding sequence is TGTGCCAGCAGCCAGGGACTAGCGGGACCAGATACGCAGTATTTT. Protein product: CASSQGLAGPDTQYF.

In regard to this clonotype: At one boundary the junction diverges from the germline segment, which might be a read error. The V gene is TRBV28, the J gene TRBJ2-6, with D perhaps matching TRBD1 (5 bases). Germline loops: CDR1 MDHEN, CDR2 SYDVKM. The CDR3 has 15 residues. The CDR3 here is CASSGDSSGADVLTF. The CDR3 DNA follows: TGTGCCAGCAGTGGAGACAGCTCTGGGGCCGACGTCCTGACTTTC.

As for this clonotype: A clone one base away is much larger, so this may be a read error. The genes are TRBV27 and TRBJ1-5; possibly TRBD1 for D (5 bases). Germline V lookup: CDR1 MNHEY, CDR2 SMNVEV (reference sequence). The CDR3 length is 14 residues. The CDR3 sequence: CASSLSPGYQPQRF. The CDR3 nucleotides read TGTGCCAGCAGTTTATCTCCAGGGTATCAGCCCCAGCGTTTT.

This clonotype was detected only once. A far larger clone differs by one base, so this is likely a read error. The chain employs TRBV28 and TRBJ2-5; perhaps TRBD1 as D (5 bases). The germline gives CDR1 MDHEN, CDR2 SYDVKM. This CDR3 contains 17 residues. Trimming left V 6 bases short and J 1 base short, with 21 bases between. DNA of the CDR3: TGTGCCAGCAGCTTAACCGCCAGTGGGGCGTTCCAAGAGACCCAGTACTTC. This sequence encodes CASSLTASGAFQETQYF.

This clonotype appeared many times. The chain joins TRBV2 to TRBJ2-2; no clear D gene. CDR3 length: 14 amino acids. Germline V gives CDR1 SNHLY, CDR2 FYNNEI. Trimming stripped 4 bases from V and 6 bases from J, with 12 bases between. The CDR3: CASSATHGAGELFF. The CDR3 region has the DNA TGTGCCAGCAGTGCGACTCACGGAGCCGGGGAGCTGTTTTTT. Filled out from reference TRBV2 and TRBJ2-2, the complete variable domain reads EPEVTQTPSHQVTQMGQEVILRCVPISNHLYFYWYRQILGQKVEFLVSFYNNEISEKSEIFDDQFSVERPDGSNFTLKIRSTKLEDSAMYFCASSATHGAGELFFGEGSRLTVL.

The V call is TRBV29-1, the J call TRBJ1-2; the D is unclear. The germline V gene has CDR1 SQVTM and CDR2 ANQGSEA. Trimming shortened V by 3 bases and J by 6 bases, and 17 bases separated the two germline ends. The CDR3 spans 14 residues. The CDR3 loop reads CSVEGTADSHGYTF. The CDR3 nucleotides are TGCAGCGTTGAGGGAACTGCGGACTCCCATGGCTACACCTTC.

This clonotype showed up just a few times. The chain links TRBV27 to TRBJ1-5, with a tentative D call TRBD1 (6 bases). Per germline, CDR1 MNHEY and CDR2 SMNVEV (reference sequence). The CDR3 contains 15 residues. Trimming left V 3 bases short and J 0 bases short, with 9 bases between. The CDR3 is CASSFLGASNQPQHF. CDR3 nucleotide sequence: TGTGCCAGCAGTTTTCTGGGGGCTAGCAATCAGCCCCAGCATTTT.

This clonotype was seen at least ten times. V is TRBV2 and J is TRBJ1-6; 9 bases are shared with TRBD1. The germline V gene encodes CDR1 SNHLY and CDR2 FYNNEI. Trimming took 8 bases from V and 9 from J; bases not matched to a gene: 11. The CDR3 is 15 residues long. The CDR3 region is CASGRDRAIGSPLHF. For the CDR3, the DNA is TGTGCCAGCGGGAGGGACAGGGCAATTGGTTCACCCCTCCACTTT.

The chain uses TRBV3-1 and TRBJ1-3; D gene unclear. Germline lookup yields CDR1 LGHDT and CDR2 YNNKEL (reference sequence). Trimming removed 4 bases from V and 6 bases from J, with 13 bases in between. This CDR3 comprises 14 residues. CDR3 loop: CASSLTRRENTIYF. The CDR3 coding sequence is TGTGCCAGCAGCCTCACCCGTCGGGAAAACACCATATATTTT.